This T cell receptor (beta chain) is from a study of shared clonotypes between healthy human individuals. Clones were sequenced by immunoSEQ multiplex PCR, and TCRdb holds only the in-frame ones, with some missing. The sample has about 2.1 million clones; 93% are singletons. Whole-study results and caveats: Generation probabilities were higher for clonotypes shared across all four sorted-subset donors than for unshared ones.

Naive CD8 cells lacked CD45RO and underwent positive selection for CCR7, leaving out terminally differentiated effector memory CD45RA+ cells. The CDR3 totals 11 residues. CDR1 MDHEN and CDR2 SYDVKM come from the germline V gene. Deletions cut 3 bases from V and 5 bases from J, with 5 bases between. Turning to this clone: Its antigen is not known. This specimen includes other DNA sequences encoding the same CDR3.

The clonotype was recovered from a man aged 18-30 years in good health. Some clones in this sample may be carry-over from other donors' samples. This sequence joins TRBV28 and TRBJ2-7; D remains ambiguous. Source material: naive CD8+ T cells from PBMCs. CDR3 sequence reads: CASSFRDEQYF. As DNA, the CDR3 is TGTGCCAGCAGTTTTAGAGACGAGCAGTACTTC. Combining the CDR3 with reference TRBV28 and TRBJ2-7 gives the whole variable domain DVKVTQSSRYLVKRTGEKVFLECVQDMDHENMFWYRQDPGLGLRLIYFSYDVKMKEKGDIPEGYSVSREKKERFSLILESASTNQTSMYLCASSFRDEQYFGPGTRLTVT.